Listed here are 16 T cell receptor beta chains from one sample, sequenced in a study of glioma-infiltrating T cells after dendritic cell vaccination. Documented time point: after dendritic cell vaccination, including at tumor progression/relapse. Data came from immunoSEQ multiplex PCR; TCRdb stores just in-frame clones and leaves some out. The sample shows 80,000 to 95,000 clones, around 85% of them seen only once. The sequencing used blood, collected after dendritic cell vaccination. The source of these receptors is a human donor with glioblastoma.

This chain joins TRBV2 and TRBJ2-7; the match to TRBD1 covers 7 bases. Unmatched junction bases numbered 7, after V lost 6 bases and J lost 2 bases. This CDR3 is built from 14 residues. Germline CDR1 SNHLY, CDR2 FYNNEI. CDR3: CASSRDSQAYEQYF. The CDR3 nucleotides are TGTGCCAGCAGCCGGGACAGCCAGGCCTACGAGCAGTACTTC.

This sequence joins TRBV6-6 and TRBJ2-7; D is perhaps TRBD2 (7 bases). The CDR3 is 16 amino acids. In germline, CDR1 is MNHNY, CDR2 SVGAGI (reference sequence). The ends were cut back, 6 bases at V and 1 base at J, with 19 bases in the middle. CDR3 residues: CASSSKGEGLSYEQYF. In nucleotides, the CDR3 is TGTGCCAGCAGCTCTAAGGGGGAGGGCCTTTCCTACGAGCAGTACTTC.

This chain connects TRBV6-1 to TRBJ1-2, with 8 bases lining up with TRBD1. The CDR3 is 14 residues long. From germline, CDR1 is MNHNS and CDR2 SASEGT. Unmatched junction bases numbered 5, after V lost 6 bases and J lost 2 bases. This chain's CDR3 is CASSTTGANYGYTF. DNA of the CDR3: TGTGCCAGCAGCACGACAGGGGCGAACTATGGCTACACCTTC.

The J gene is TRBJ1-1, the V gene TRBV19; the match to TRBD1 covers 9 bases. Germline V CDR1 and CDR2: LNHDA, SQIVND (reference sequence). V lost 5 bases and J lost 4; bases outside the gene matches: 5. The CDR3 is made up of 14 amino acids. The CDR3 nucleotides are TGTGCCAGTAGTTCGGACAGGGGTGCCACTGAAGCTTTCTTT. The encoded protein is CASSSDRGATEAFF.

V is TRBV29-1 and J is TRBJ1-1; 7 bases align to TRBD1. Germline trimming cut 7 bases from V and 6 bases from J; bases unmatched to any gene: 5. CDR1 SQVTM and CDR2 ANQGSEA come from the germline V gene. The CDR3 has 11 amino acids. The CDR3 sequence is CSDQGVAEAFF. The CDR3 DNA is TGCAGCGACCAGGGGGTTGCTGAAGCTTTCTTT.

The chain couples TRBV7-9 to TRBJ2-3, with 14 bases fitting TRBD2. CDR1 SEHNR and CDR2 FQNEAQ come from the germline V gene (reference sequence). The CDR3 covers 17 residues. Unmatched junction bases numbered 8, after V lost 6 bases and J lost 3 bases. The CDR3, as DNA: TGTGCCAGCAGTTCAGCGGGGACTAGCGGGAGAACAGATACGCAGTATTTT. Translated, it gives CASSSAGTSGRTDTQYF.

The rearrangement joins TRBV7-2 to TRBJ2-2; D is uncertain. CDR3 length equals 13 residues. Deletions cut 5 bases from V and 2 bases from J, with 6 bases between. CDR1 is SGHTA and CDR2 is FQGNSA in the germline V gene. The CDR3 sequence is CASSPQNTGELFF. Here the CDR3 DNA reads TGTGCCAGCAGCCCACAAAACACCGGGGAGCTGTTTTTT.

The gene calls are TRBV5-1 and TRBJ2-2; 15 bases fit TRBD2. In germline, CDR1 is SGHRS, CDR2 YFSETQ. J lost 2 bases, V lost 4 bases, and 6 bases had no gene match. This CDR3 region has 18 residues. The CDR3 DNA reads TGCGCCAGCAGCAAAGGACTAGCGGGAGGGATCAACACCGGGGAGCTGTTTTTT. The encoded protein is CASSKGLAGGINTGELFF.

The chain links TRBV29-1 to TRBJ2-7; TRBD1 agrees at 9 bases. Germline CDR1 and CDR2: SQVTM and ANQGSEA. Trimming took 6 bases from V and 0 from J; bases not matched to a gene: 0. The CDR3 runs 12 residues. For the CDR3, the DNA is TGCAGCGTGGGACAGGGCTCCTACGAGCAGTACTTC. Protein: CSVGQGSYEQYF.

The rearrangement joins TRBV9 to TRBJ2-2; weak D call: TRBD1 (6 bases). V lost 0 bases, J lost 1 base, and 31 bases lay in between. Germline V gene lookup returns CDR1 SGDLS and CDR2 YYNGEE. The CDR3 consists of 23 residues. The CDR3 reads CASSVVPPEWDTPRSGNTGELFF. For the CDR3, the DNA is TGTGCCAGCAGCGTAGTACCCCCTGAGTGGGACACCCCCAGATCCGGGAACACCGGGGAGCTGTTTTTT.

The V and J genes are TRBV28 and TRBJ2-5, with 9 bases aligning to TRBD1. The CDR3 has 18 residues. J lost 5 bases, V lost 4 bases, and 17 bases had no gene match. CDR1 MDHEN and CDR2 SYDVKM come from the germline V gene. The CDR3 DNA is TGTGCCAGCAGTTCTCGGGGGCCGGGACAGGGTTTTTGGGAGACCCAGTACTTC. It is translated as CASSSRGPGQGFWETQYF.

This clone has more than one count but fewer than ten. The chain uses TRBV4-1 and TRBJ2-1, with a possible D match to TRBD2 (6 bases). V was pared by 0 bases and J by 6 bases, with 21 bases between. The CDR3 covers 18 residues. The germline CDR1 and CDR2 sequences are MGHRA and YSYEKL. CDR3 region: CASSQERERTPYSNEQFF. CDR3 DNA: TGCGCCAGCAGCCAAGAACGGGAGCGCACCCCATATTCCAATGAGCAGTTCTTC.

The rearrangement links TRBV6-6 to TRBJ2-4, with TRBD1 matching 7 bases. This CDR3 has 14 amino acids. The trim removed 5 bases at V and 5 bases at J, leaving 6 bases unmatched. Germline V gene lookup returns CDR1 MNHNY and CDR2 SVGAGI (reference sequence). The CDR3 protein is CASSATGTQNIQYF. The CDR3 DNA sequence: TGTGCCAGCAGTGCGACAGGGACCCAAAACATTCAGTACTTC.

The gene calls are TRBV5-4 and TRBJ1-1; no clear D. V lost 0 bases to trimming and J lost 5 bases, with 8 bases between them. The CDR3 runs 13 residues. Germline V gene sequence: CDR1 SGHNT, CDR2 YYREEE (reference sequence). The CDR3 nucleotides are TGTGCCAGCAGCTTGGATGGGCCGACTGAAGCTTTCTTT. Translation gives CASSLDGPTEAFF.

The chain links TRBV7-6 to TRBJ2-2, with a tentative D call TRBD2 (5 bases). Germline V gene lookup returns CDR1 SGHVS and CDR2 FNYEAQ. This CDR3 has 13 amino acids. V was clipped by 1 base and J by 7 bases, with 7 bases between them. CDR3 residues: CASSLVGSGELFF. In nucleotides, the CDR3 is TGTGCCAGCAGCTTAGTGGGGAGCGGGGAGCTGTTTTTT.

The J gene is TRBJ2-1, the V gene TRBV27; maybe TRBD1 (6 bases). The V and J ends lost 4 bases and 4 bases respectively, with 14 bases between them. Germline CDR1 and CDR2: MNHEY and SMNVEV (reference sequence). The CDR3 consists of 15 residues. CDR3 sequence (DNA): TGTGCCAGCAGTTATTACAGGGATTATTACAATGAGCAGTTCTTC. Its translation is CASSYYRDYYNEQFF.